The sequence of this T cell receptor beta chain was determined in a study of Ad26.COV2.S vaccination and SARS-CoV-2 variants. Study information: Ad26.COV2.S was injected intramuscularly once or twice, 56 days apart. Study conclusions and caveats: People who got the vaccine had more spike-specific TCR breadth than people who got placebo. Vaccine and placebo recipients had comparable breadth of non-spike TCRs.

Method: immunoSEQ multiplex PCR; TCRdb's copy keeps in-frame clones and lacks some. The table lists about 350,000 clones, around 89% of them singletons. The germline V gene encodes CDR1 SGHRS and CDR2 YFSETQ. Trimming cost V 0 bases and J 1 base, with 10 bases left between them. This CDR3 contains 15 residues. As for treatment: roughly 18 received Ad26.COV2.S at low or high dose, single or two shots; 5 received placebo; per-sample allocation not given. After the first vaccine or placebo injection, samples were drawn on day 63. On this clone: Antigen specificity is unknown.

The starting material was peripheral blood, obtained in a trial of Ad26.COV2.S vaccine versus placebo. This TCR was sampled from a person between 18 and 59 years old who received the Ad26.COV2.S COVID-19 vaccine or a placebo. The V call is TRBV5-1, the J call TRBJ1-1; no clear D gene. The CDR3 nucleotides read TGCGCCAGCAGCTTGGGTCCGACTGAGAACACTGAAGCTTTCTTT. Protein sequence: CASSLGPTENTEAFF.